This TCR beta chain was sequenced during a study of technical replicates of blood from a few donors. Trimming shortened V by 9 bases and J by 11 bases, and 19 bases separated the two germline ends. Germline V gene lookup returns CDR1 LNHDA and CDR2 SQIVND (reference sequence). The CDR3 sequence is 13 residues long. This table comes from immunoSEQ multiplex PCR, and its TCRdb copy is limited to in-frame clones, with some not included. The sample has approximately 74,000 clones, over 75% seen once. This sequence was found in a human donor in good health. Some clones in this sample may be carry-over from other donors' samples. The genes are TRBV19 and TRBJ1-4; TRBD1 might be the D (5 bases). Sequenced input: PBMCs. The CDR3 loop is CASWGDGLGKLFF. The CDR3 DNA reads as TGTGCCAGCTGGGGCGACGGCTTGGGGAAACTGTTTTTT.